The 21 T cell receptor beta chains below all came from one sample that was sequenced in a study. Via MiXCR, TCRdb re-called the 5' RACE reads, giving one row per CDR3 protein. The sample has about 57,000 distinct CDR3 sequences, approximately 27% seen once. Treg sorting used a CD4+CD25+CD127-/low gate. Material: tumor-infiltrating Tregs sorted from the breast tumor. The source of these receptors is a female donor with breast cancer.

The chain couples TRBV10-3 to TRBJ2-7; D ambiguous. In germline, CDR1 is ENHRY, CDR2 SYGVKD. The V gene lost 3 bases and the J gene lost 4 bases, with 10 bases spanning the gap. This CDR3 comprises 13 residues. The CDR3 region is CAISDRQEYEQYF. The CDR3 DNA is TGTGCCATCAGTGACCGCCAGGAGTACGAGCAGTACTTC.

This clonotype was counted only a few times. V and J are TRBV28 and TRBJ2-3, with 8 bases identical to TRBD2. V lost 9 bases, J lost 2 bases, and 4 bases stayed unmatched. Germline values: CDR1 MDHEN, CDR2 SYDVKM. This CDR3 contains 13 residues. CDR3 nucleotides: TGTGCCAGTGTAGCGGGATCCACAGATACGCAGTATTTT. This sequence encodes CASVAGSTDTQYF.

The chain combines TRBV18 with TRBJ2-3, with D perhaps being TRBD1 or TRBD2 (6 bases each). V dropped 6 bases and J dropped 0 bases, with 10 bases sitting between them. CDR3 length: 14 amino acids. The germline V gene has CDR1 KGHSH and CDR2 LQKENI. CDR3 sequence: CASSSGASTDTQYF. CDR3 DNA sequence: TGTGCCAGCTCGTCGGGGGCCAGCACAGATACGCAGTATTTT.

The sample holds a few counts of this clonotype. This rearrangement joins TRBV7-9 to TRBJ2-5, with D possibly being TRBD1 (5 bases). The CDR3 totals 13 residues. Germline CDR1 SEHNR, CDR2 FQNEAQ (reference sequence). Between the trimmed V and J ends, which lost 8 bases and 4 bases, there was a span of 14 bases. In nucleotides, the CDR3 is TGTGCCAGCTTGCGAGGCCAGGGAGAGACCCAGTACTTC. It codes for CASLRGQGETQYF.

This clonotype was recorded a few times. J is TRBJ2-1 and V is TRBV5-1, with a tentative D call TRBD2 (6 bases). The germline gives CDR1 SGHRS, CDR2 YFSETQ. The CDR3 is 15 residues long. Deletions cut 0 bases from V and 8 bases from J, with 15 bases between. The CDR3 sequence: CASSLGRDSSDEQFF. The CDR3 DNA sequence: TGCGCCAGCAGCTTGGGTCGGGACTCATCGGATGAGCAGTTCTTC. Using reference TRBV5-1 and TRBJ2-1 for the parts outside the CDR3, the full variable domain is KAGVTQTPRYLIKTRGQQVTLSCSPISGHRSVSWYQQTPGQGLQFLFEYFSETQRNKGNFPGRFSGRQFSNSRSEMNVSTLELGDSALYLCASSLGRDSSDEQFFGPGTRLTVL.

CDR3 sequence: CASSLDGAEQFF. The DNA for the CDR3 is TGTGCCAGCAGCTTAGACGGCGCCGAGCAGTTCTTC. This chain connects TRBV7-2 to TRBJ2-1; no clear D. V lost 1 base to trimming and J lost 10 bases, with 8 bases between them. From germline, CDR1 is SGHTA and CDR2 FQGNSA. The CDR3 consists of 12 residues.

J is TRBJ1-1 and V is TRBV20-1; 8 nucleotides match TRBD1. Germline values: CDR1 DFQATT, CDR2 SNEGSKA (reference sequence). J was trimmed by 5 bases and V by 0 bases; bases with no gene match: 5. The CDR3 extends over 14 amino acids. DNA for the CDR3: TGCAGTGCTAGAGAGAGCAGGGGGCTTACTGAAGCTTTCTTT. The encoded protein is CSARESRGLTEAFF.

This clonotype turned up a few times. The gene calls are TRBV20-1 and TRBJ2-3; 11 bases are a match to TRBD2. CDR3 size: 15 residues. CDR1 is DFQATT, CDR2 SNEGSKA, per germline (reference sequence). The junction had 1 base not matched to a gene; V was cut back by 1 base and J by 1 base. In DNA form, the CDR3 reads TGCAGTGCTAGAGGACTAGCGGGACGCACAGATACGCAGTATTTT. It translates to CSARGLAGRTDTQYF.

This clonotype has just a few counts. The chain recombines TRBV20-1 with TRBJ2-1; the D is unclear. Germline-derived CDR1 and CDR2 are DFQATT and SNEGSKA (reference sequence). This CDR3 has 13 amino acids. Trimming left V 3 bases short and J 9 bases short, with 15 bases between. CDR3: CSARTPLDPEQFF. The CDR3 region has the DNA TGCAGTGCTAGGACCCCCTTGGATCCTGAGCAGTTCTTC.

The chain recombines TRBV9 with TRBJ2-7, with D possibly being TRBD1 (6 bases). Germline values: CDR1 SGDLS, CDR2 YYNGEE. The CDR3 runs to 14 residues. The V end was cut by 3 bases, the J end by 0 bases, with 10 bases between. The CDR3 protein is CASSEGDISYEQYF. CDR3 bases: TGTGCCAGCAGCGAGGGGGACATCTCCTACGAGCAGTACTTC. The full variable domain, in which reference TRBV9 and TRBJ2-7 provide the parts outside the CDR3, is DSGVTQTPKHLITATGQRVTLRCSPRSGDLSVYWYQQSLDQGLQFLIQYYNGEERAKGNILERFSAQQFPDLHSELNLSSLELGDSALYFCASSEGDISYEQYFGPGTRLTVT.

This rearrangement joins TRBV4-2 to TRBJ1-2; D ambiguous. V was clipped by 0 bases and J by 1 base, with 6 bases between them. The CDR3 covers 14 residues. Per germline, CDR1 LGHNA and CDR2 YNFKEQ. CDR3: CASSQDRGNYGYTF. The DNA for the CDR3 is TGTGCCAGCAGCCAAGATCGGGGTAACTATGGCTACACCTTC.

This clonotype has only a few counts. In nucleotides, the CDR3 is TGTGCCAGCAGCCTCAACAGGGGGCGCGACGAGCAGTACTTC. Translation gives CASSLNRGRDEQYF. The J gene is TRBJ2-7, the V gene TRBV4-2; 9 bases are a match to TRBD1. The CDR3 has 14 amino acids. Germline V gene sequence: CDR1 LGHNA, CDR2 YNFKEQ. J was trimmed by 5 bases and V by 4 bases; bases with no gene match: 6.

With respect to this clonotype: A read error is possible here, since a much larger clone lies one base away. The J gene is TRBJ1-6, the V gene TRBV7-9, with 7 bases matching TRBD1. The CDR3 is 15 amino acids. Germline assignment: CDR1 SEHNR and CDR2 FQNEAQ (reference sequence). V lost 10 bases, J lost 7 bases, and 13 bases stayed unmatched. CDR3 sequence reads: CAIKGAGDRNSPLHF. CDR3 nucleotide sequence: TGTGCCATCAAGGGGGCAGGGGATAGAAATTCACCCCTCCACTTT.

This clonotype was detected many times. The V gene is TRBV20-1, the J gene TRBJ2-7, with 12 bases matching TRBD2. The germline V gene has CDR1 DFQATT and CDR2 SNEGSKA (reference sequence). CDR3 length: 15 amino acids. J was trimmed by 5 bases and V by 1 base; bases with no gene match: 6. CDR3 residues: CSARVARLAGDEQYF. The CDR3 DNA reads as TGCAGTGCTAGAGTGGCCCGACTAGCGGGAGACGAGCAGTACTTC.

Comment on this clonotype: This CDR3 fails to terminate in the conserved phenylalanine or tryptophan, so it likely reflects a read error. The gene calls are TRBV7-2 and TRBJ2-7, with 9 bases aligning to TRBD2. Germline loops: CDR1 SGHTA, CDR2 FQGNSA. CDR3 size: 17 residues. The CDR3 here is CAGSLLSAGGTSYEQYL. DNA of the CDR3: TGTGCCGGCAGCCTCCTAAGCGCGGGAGGGACCTCCTACGAGCAGTACCTA.

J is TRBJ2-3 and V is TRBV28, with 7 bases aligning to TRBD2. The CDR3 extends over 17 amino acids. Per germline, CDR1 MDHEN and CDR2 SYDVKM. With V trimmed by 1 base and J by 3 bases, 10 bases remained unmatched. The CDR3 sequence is CASSLSEAGWGTDTQYF. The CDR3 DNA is TGTGCCAGCAGTTTATCCGAAGCGGGATGGGGGACAGATACGCAGTATTTT.

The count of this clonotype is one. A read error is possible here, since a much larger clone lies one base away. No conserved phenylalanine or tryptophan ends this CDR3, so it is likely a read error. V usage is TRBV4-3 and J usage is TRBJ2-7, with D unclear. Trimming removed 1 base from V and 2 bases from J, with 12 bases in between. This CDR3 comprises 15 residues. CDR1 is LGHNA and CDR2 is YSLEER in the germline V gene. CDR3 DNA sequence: TGCGCCAGCAGCCAAGGCCCGTCCAGCACCTACGAGCAGTACTCC. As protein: CASSQGPSSTYEQYS.

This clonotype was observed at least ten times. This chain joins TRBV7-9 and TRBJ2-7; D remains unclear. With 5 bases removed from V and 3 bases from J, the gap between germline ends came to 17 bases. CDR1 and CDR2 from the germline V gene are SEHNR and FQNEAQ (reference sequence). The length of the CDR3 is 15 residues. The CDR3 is CASSPKRSMGYEQYF. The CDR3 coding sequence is TGTGCCAGCAGCCCAAAGAGGTCCATGGGCTACGAGCAGTACTTC.

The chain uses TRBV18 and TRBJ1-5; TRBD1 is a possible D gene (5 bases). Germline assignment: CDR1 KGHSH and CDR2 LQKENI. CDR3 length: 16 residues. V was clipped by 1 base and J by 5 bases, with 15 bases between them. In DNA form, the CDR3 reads TGTGCCAGCTCACCACGGGCGGGAGGGGCGGATCAGCCCCAGCATTTT. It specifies CASSPRAGGADQPQHF.

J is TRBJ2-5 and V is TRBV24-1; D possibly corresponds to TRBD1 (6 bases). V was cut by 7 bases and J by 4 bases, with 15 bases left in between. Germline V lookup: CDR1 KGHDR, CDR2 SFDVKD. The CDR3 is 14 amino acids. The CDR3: CATSGGLGAETQYF. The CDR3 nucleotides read TGTGCCACCAGCGGAGGCCTGGGGGCAGAGACCCAGTACTTC.

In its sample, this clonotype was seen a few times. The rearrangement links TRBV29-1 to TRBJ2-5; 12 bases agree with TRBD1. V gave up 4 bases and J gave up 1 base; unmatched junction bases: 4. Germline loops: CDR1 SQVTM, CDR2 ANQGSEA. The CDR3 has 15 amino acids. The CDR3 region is CSVGRDRGLQETQYF. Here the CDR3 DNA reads TGCAGCGTTGGACGGGACAGGGGGCTCCAAGAGACCCAGTACTTC.